This TCR beta chain was obtained from a study of follicular helper T cells after annual influenza vaccination. Background on the study: For some subjects, blood spans the 2013-2014, 2014-2015 and 2015-2016 annual vaccinations.

Specified time point: 2014-2015 season, 7 days after vaccination. Produced via immunoSEQ multiplex PCR; TCRdb's table is partial and in-frame only. The table records around 4,200 clones, roughly 80% of them present only once. The CDR3 contains 15 residues. The germline V gene has CDR1 SGHRS and CDR2 YFSETQ. The J segment lost 3 bases and the V segment lost 7 bases, leaving 10 bases of the junction unmatched. The clonotype was recovered from an adult who received the influenza vaccine. This material consisted of CXCR5- memory CD4+ T cells sorted from blood, taken 7 days after influenza vaccination. This chain connects TRBV5-1 to TRBJ2-5; 9 bases fit TRBD2. The DNA for the CDR3 is TGCGCCAGCCGCCGCGGGGGGGCCTCGGAAGAGACCCAGTACTTC. It encodes CASRRGGASEETQYF.